The 28 T cell receptor beta chains reported below all come from one sample, sequenced in a study of brain T cells in children with intractable seizures. The time point here: blood from clinic visit 5 months post-surgery; TSC patient then seizure free. TCRdb's copy holds only in-frame clones and misses some; the assay was immunoSEQ multiplex PCR. This table has about 320,000 clones, over 90% appearing once. The specimen was peripheral blood, collected 5 to 6 months after surgery. Receptor source: a boy in the first two years of life with tuberous sclerosis and intractable seizures.

The chain uses TRBV6-5 and TRBJ2-7; D remains ambiguous. Germline assignment: CDR1 MNHEY and CDR2 SVGAGI. The germline V and J ends were trimmed by 2 bases and 0 bases, with 8 bases remaining between them. The CDR3 is made up of 14 amino acids. The CDR3 sequence: CASSYQASSYEQYF. CDR3 nucleotides: TGTGCCAGCAGTTACCAGGCTAGCTCCTACGAGCAGTACTTC.

The V call is TRBV4-1, the J call TRBJ1-4, with 9 positions matching TRBD1. The CDR3 covers 15 residues. Looked up from germline, CDR1 is MGHRA and CDR2 is YSYEKL. Trimming removed 2 bases from V and 8 bases from J; junction bases left unmatched: 6. The CDR3 sequence: CASSQPRDRDEKLFF. The CDR3 region has the DNA TGCGCCAGCAGCCAACCCCGGGACAGGGACGAAAAACTGTTTTTT.

This chain connects TRBV6-5 to TRBJ2-1; 7 bases fit TRBD2. Losses at the gene ends were 6 bases for V and 4 bases for J; bases not matched to a gene: 9. Germline V gives CDR1 MNHEY, CDR2 SVGAGI. This CDR3 comprises 15 residues. The CDR3, as DNA: TGTGCCAGCAGCCGAGGTCTAGCGGTATACAATGAGCAGTTCTTC. Its protein is CASSRGLAVYNEQFF.

The rearrangement links TRBV6-1 to TRBJ2-7; tentative D call: TRBD2 (5 bases). The germline V and J ends were trimmed by 2 bases and 7 bases, with 21 bases remaining between them. The CDR3 consists of 16 residues. CDR1 and CDR2 (germline): MNHNS, SASEGT. CDR3 nucleotides: TGTGCCAGCAGTGAAATTGGGCGGGCAACCTACGTGGAGCAGTACTTC. The encoded protein is CASSEIGRATYVEQYF.

The chain couples TRBV9 to TRBJ2-3; 7 nucleotides align to TRBD2. The junction had 5 bases not matched to a gene; V was cut back by 7 bases and J by 3 bases. Per germline, CDR1 SGDLS and CDR2 YYNGEE. The CDR3 spans 13 residues. CDR3 DNA: TGTGCCAGCGGCGGGAGTTTGACAGATACGCAGTATTTT. It codes for CASGGSLTDTQYF.

DNA for the CDR3: TGCGCCAGCAGCCAAGATACAGGGATGCAGCCCCAGCATTTT. Amino acid sequence: CASSQDTGMQPQHF. This chain links TRBV4-1 with TRBJ1-5, with a weak D call TRBD1 (6 bases). Trimming shortened V by 0 bases and J by 7 bases, and 10 bases separated the two germline ends. This CDR3 comprises 14 residues. The germline CDR1 and CDR2 sequences are MGHRA and YSYEKL.

This rearrangement joins TRBV28 to TRBJ2-1; 14 nucleotides align to TRBD2. Germline CDR1 is MDHEN and CDR2 is SYDVKM. With 5 bases clipped from V and 8 bases from J, the junction kept 11 bases outside the gene matches. The CDR3 runs to 17 residues. The DNA of the CDR3 is TGTGCCAGCAGTCTCGGACTAGCGGGAGGCCTGAGGGATGAGCAGTTCTTC. Protein product: CASSLGLAGGLRDEQFF.

The CDR3 DNA is TGTGCCACCAGCTGGGGGGGGAGTCAGCCCCAGCATTTT. Encoded protein: CATSWGGSQPQHF. This chain connects TRBV15 to TRBJ1-5, with D perhaps TRBD1 (5 bases). The CDR3 sequence is 13 residues long. Germline CDR1 and CDR2: LNHNV and YYDKDF (reference sequence). Trimming removed 5 bases at V and 6 bases at J, with 11 bases between.

The gene calls are TRBV24-1 and TRBJ1-5; no clear D. The V gene lost 0 bases and the J gene lost 1 base, with 3 bases spanning the gap. Germline-derived CDR1 and CDR2 are KGHDR and SFDVKD. The CDR3 length is 14 residues. The CDR3 loop reads CATSDLRSNQPQHF. CDR3 bases: TGTGCCACCAGTGATTTGCGGAGCAATCAGCCCCAGCATTTT.

V gene TRBV19 combines with J gene TRBJ1-1, with unresolved D. Germline-derived CDR1 and CDR2 are LNHDA and SQIVND (reference sequence). CDR3 size: 18 residues. V dropped 1 base and J dropped 2 bases, with 20 bases sitting between them. The CDR3 region is CASSIVGKEGRANTEAFF. The CDR3 DNA reads as TGTGCCAGTAGTATAGTAGGTAAGGAAGGTCGGGCAAACACTGAAGCTTTCTTT.

The chain joins TRBV7-6 to TRBJ2-3; D remains unclear. V lost 4 bases and J 0 bases, leaving 14 bases between the germline ends. The CDR3 is made up of 16 amino acids. CDR1 is SGHVS, CDR2 FNYEAQ, per germline. This chain's CDR3 is CASSSPKDSSTDTQYF. In nucleotides, the CDR3 is TGTGCCAGCAGCTCACCCAAGGATTCTAGCACAGATACGCAGTATTTT.

This rearrangement joins TRBV4-1 to TRBJ2-3, with 8 nucleotides matching TRBD2. CDR3 length: 18 residues. Germline lookup yields CDR1 MGHRA and CDR2 YSYEKL. With V trimmed by 3 bases and J by 4 bases, 15 bases remained unmatched. The CDR3 bases are TGCGCCAGCAGCCAGCCACCGTCGGGGGGGTCGGCGTCAGATACGCAGTATTTT. Protein product: CASSQPPSGGSASDTQYF.

The chain uses TRBV29-1 and TRBJ2-3; the D is unclear. The CDR3 spans 13 residues. Trimming shortened V by 4 bases and J by 2 bases, and 10 bases separated the two germline ends. Germline V gene data show CDR1 as SQVTM and CDR2 as ANQGSEA. The CDR3 sequence: CSVVFVYTDTQYF. The DNA for the CDR3 is TGCAGCGTTGTTTTTGTTTACACAGATACGCAGTATTTT.

This chain joins TRBV24-1 and TRBJ1-4; D is unclear. This CDR3 contains 14 residues. Per the germline V gene, CDR1 is KGHDR and CDR2 is SFDVKD. Trimming pared 0 bases from V and 7 bases from J, leaving 8 bases between. This CDR3 reads CATSDLRFGEKLFF. CDR3 sequence (DNA): TGTGCCACCAGTGATTTGCGGTTTGGTGAAAAACTGTTTTTT.

This chain uses TRBV5-6 with TRBJ1-4; D possibly corresponds to TRBD1 (6 bases). Germline V gene data show CDR1 as SGHDT and CDR2 as YYEEEE. V lost 0 bases, J lost 4 bases, and 13 bases lay in between. This CDR3 has 16 amino acids. The CDR3 reads CASSLAGAGVNEKLFF. As DNA, the CDR3 is TGTGCCAGCAGCTTGGCAGGGGCAGGAGTTAATGAAAAACTGTTTTTT.

This clone has just one count. The same CDR3 arises from other DNA sequences in this sample as well. The rearrangement joins TRBV3-1 (or the pseudogene TRBV3-2) to TRBJ1-3; D might be TRBD1 (5 bases). Germline-derived CDR1 and CDR2 are LGHDT and YNNKEL (reference sequence). This CDR3 region has 15 residues. The V end lost 1 base, the J end lost 0 bases, and 7 bases lay between the germline ends. CDR3 nucleotides: TGTGCCAGCAGCCAAGGGGGGGGCTCTGGAAACACCATATATTTT. This encodes CASSQGGGSGNTIYF.

The chain links TRBV11-2 to TRBJ2-7; D is tentatively TRBD1 or TRBD2 (7 bases each). Trimming took 5 bases from V and 0 from J, leaving 20 bases between them. Germline CDR1 SGHAT, CDR2 FQNNGV. The CDR3 runs to 17 residues. CDR3 DNA sequence: TGTGCCAGCAGCGGGAGGGGTCTTAGGGACAGCTCCTACGAGCAGTACTTC. Amino acid sequence: CASSGRGLRDSSYEQYF. Supplemented by reference TRBV11-2 and TRBJ2-7, the full variable domain reads EAGVAQSPRYKIIEKRQSVAFWCNPISGHATLYWYQQILGQGPKLLIQFQNNGVVDDSQLPKDRFSAERLKGVDSTLKIQPAKLEDSAVYLCASSGRGLRDSSYEQYFGPGTRLTVT.

V is TRBV5-5 and J is TRBJ1-5; D gene unclear. Germline V gene data show CDR1 as SGHKS and CDR2 as YYEKEE (reference sequence). This CDR3 contains 13 residues. V was trimmed by 4 bases and J by 0 bases, leaving 5 bases between them. This chain's CDR3 is CASSDGSNQPQHF. CDR3 nucleotide sequence: TGTGCCAGCAGCGACGGTAGCAATCAGCCCCAGCATTTT. The full variable domain, rest sourced from reference TRBV5-5 and TRBJ1-5, is DAGVTQSPTHLIKTRGQQVTLRCSPISGHKSVSWYQQVLGQGPQFIFQYYEKEERGRGNFPDRFSARQFPNYSSELNVNALLLGDSALYLCASSDGSNQPQHFGDGTRLSIL.

Concerning this clone itself: Other nucleotide sequences from this sample produce the same CDR3. V and J are TRBV9 and TRBJ1-2; TRBD1 matches at 10 bases. Germline trimming cut 0 bases from V and 7 bases from J; bases unmatched to any gene: 0. From germline, CDR1 is SGDLS and CDR2 YYNGEE. The CDR3 extends over 13 amino acids. As DNA, the CDR3 is TGTGCCAGCAGCGTAGGGACAGGGGGTGGCTACACCTTC. This encodes CASSVGTGGGYTF.

The chain carries TRBV11-2 and TRBJ2-6; 8 nucleotides align to TRBD1. The V gene end was trimmed by 5 bases and the J gene end by 2 bases; junction bases not matched to a gene: 14. This CDR3 has 19 amino acids. CDR1 is SGHAT and CDR2 is FQNNGV in the germline V gene. The DNA for the CDR3 is TGTGCCAGCAGCCCCGGTGGGACAGGCTTGGGGGCTGGGGCCAACGTCCTGACTTTC. Amino acids: CASSPGGTGLGAGANVLTF.

The V call is TRBV9, the J call TRBJ2-2, with TRBD2 identical over 11 bases. Germline CDR1 reads SGDLS; CDR2 reads YYNGEE. The CDR3 runs to 17 residues. The V and J ends lost 0 bases and 7 bases, in that order; junction bases with no gene match: 8. The CDR3 coding sequence is TGTGCCAGCAGCGTAGACGCGCTAGCGGGAGGTGGCGGGGAGCTGTTTTTT. Protein sequence: CASSVDALAGGGGELFF.

The gene calls are TRBV27 and TRBJ1-2, with a possible D match to TRBD1 (5 bases). V gave up 5 bases and J gave up 8 bases, with 15 bases separating them. Germline V CDR1 and CDR2: MNHEY, SMNVEV (reference sequence). CDR3 length: 13 residues. CDR3 in amino acids: CASSPPGTSGYTF. CDR3 DNA sequence: TGTGCCAGCAGTCCCCCAGGGACGTCAGGCTACACCTTC.

This sequence joins TRBV4-1 and TRBJ2-1, with D unresolved. This CDR3 is built from 13 residues. Germline CDR1 MGHRA, CDR2 YSYEKL. V lost 2 bases and J lost 8, with 10 bases in between. The CDR3 region has the DNA TGCGCCAGCAGCCAATACGGCGAGCATGAGCAGTTCTTC. Amino acids: CASSQYGEHEQFF.

This rearrangement joins TRBV27 to TRBJ1-3; the D is unclear. CDR3 length: 15 residues. V gave up 0 bases and J gave up 6 bases, with 12 bases separating them. Germline V gene sequence: CDR1 MNHEY, CDR2 SMNVEV (reference sequence). CDR3 residues: CASSLSSGPKNTIYF. For the CDR3, the DNA is TGTGCCAGCAGTTTATCGTCCGGGCCTAAAAACACCATATATTTT.

Note on this clone: One junction end does not reproduce the germline sequence, and a read error may be involved. This sample also contains other DNA sequences that code for the same CDR3. This sequence joins TRBV27 and TRBJ2-7; D unresolved. Germline CDR1 and CDR2: MNHEY and SMNVEV (reference sequence). CDR3 length: 13 amino acids. CDR3 sequence: CASSLGRSYEQYF. DNA of the CDR3: TGTGCCAGCAGTTTGGGCCGCTCCTATGAGCAGTACTTC.

The V gene is TRBV7-9, the J gene TRBJ2-5; D not resolved. The ends were cut back, 5 bases at V and 4 bases at J, with 11 bases in the middle. Per germline, CDR1 SEHNR and CDR2 FQNEAQ (reference sequence). The CDR3 runs 13 residues. This CDR3 reads CASSPGLRETQYF. The CDR3 DNA sequence: TGTGCCAGCAGCCCCGGTCTGAGAGAGACCCAGTACTTC.

The chain combines TRBV4-2 with TRBJ2-1; D perhaps matches TRBD2 (7 bases). The CDR3 spans 14 residues. Germline V gene data show CDR1 as LGHNA and CDR2 as YNFKEQ. The V end was cut by 6 bases, the J end by 8 bases, with 17 bases between. Here the CDR3 DNA reads TGTGCCAGCAGTTGGGAGGGGGGTAATTATGAGCAGTTCTTC. Protein: CASSWEGGNYEQFF.

As concerns this clone: Other DNA sequences in this specimen translate into the identical CDR3. The gene calls are TRBV7-6 and TRBJ2-7; 10 nucleotides line up with TRBD2. Germline-derived CDR1 and CDR2 are SGHVS and FNYEAQ. The CDR3 has 15 amino acids. V lost 4 bases, J lost 3 bases, and 6 bases stayed unmatched. CDR3 amino acids: CASSYGTSANYEQYF. The CDR3 nucleotides read TGTGCCAGCAGCTACGGGACTAGCGCCAACTACGAGCAGTACTTC.